These 29 T cell receptor beta chains originate from one sample sequenced in a study of immune heterogeneity within non-small cell lung tumors. Multiplex PCR employing 32 V and 13 J primers generated amplicons of the TCR beta CDR3. TCRdb passed the multiplex PCR reads through MiXCR, listing each CDR3 protein once. The data show about 5,700 distinct CDR3 sequences, with around 20% seen just once and about a tenth held by the top ten. Template input was genomic DNA from bulk tumor (roughly 630 ng per sample). During surgery, each primary tumor gave multiple biopsies spaced as far apart as possible. Their non-small cell lung cancer was newly diagnosed and untreated, and the patients underwent curative surgery. Sample: lung tumor tissue. Every receptor here comes from a woman in her sixties with non-small cell lung cancer.

In its sample, this clonotype ranks as medium-sized. V is TRBV6-1 and J is TRBJ1-1; no firm D call. Germline CDR1 is MNHNS and CDR2 is SASEGT. V gave up 5 bases and J gave up 0 bases, with 7 bases separating them. The CDR3 is made up of 13 amino acids. This chain's CDR3 is CASSSQMNTEAFF. The CDR3 nucleotides are TGTGCCAGCAGTTCCCAAATGAACACTGAAGCTTTCTTT.

This clonotype was observed many times. This chain links TRBV28 with TRBJ2-1; TRBD2 might be the D (5 bases). V was trimmed by 3 bases and J by 5 bases, leaving 11 bases between them. The germline V gene encodes CDR1 MDHEN and CDR2 SYDVKM. CDR3 length equals 14 residues. CDR3 sequence: CASSFIDGNNEQFF. The CDR3 nucleotides read TGTGCCAGCAGTTTTATTGACGGGAACAATGAGCAGTTCTTC.

By sample share, this clonotype is medium-sized. The rearrangement joins TRBV6-6 to TRBJ1-1, with TRBD1 matching over 7 bases. This CDR3 has 19 residues. Germline V CDR1 and CDR2: MNHNY, SVGAGI (reference sequence). J lost 5 bases, V lost 2 bases, and 20 bases had no gene match. In DNA form, the CDR3 reads TGTGCCAGCAGTTACAGGCCTGATTTCGACAGGGTAGTAAAGACTGAAGCTTTCTTT. It specifies CASSYRPDFDRVVKTEAFF.

This clonotype is categorized as medium-sized. Here the CDR3 DNA reads TGTGCCAGCAGTGCAGACAGGACAGGCTCCCCCTACGAGCAGTACTTC. It yields the protein CASSADRTGSPYEQYF. The chain carries TRBV2 and TRBJ2-7, with 7 bases matching TRBD1. CDR3 length: 16 amino acids. The V gene end was trimmed by 4 bases and the J gene end by 2 bases; junction bases not matched to a gene: 11. Looked up from germline, CDR1 is SNHLY and CDR2 is FYNNEI.

With regard to this clonotype: This clone may be a read error of a much larger clone one base away. The V gene is TRBV7-8, the J gene TRBJ1-2, with no clear D. The CDR3 is 13 residues long. Germline V gene data show CDR1 as SGHVS and CDR2 as FQNEAQ. The CDR3 DNA is TGTGCCAGCATCTTAGACGCGGGGAATGGCTACACCTTC. Translated: CASILDAGNGYTF.

This clonotype is classed as medium-sized. CDR3 amino acids: CSVRVGGSEQYF. The CDR3 DNA reads TGCAGCGTCCGAGTAGGGGGGAGCGAGCAGTACTTC. V and J are TRBV29-1 and TRBJ2-7; TRBD1 or TRBD2 may be the D gene (6 bases each). The length of the CDR3 is 12 residues. CDR1 and CDR2 (germline): SQVTM, ANQGSEA. Trimming pared 6 bases from V and 6 bases from J, leaving 15 bases between.

By share of the sample, this clonotype is medium-sized (0.01 to 0.1%). This chain uses TRBV2 with TRBJ2-2; D is undetermined. V gave up 5 bases and J gave up 4 bases, with 2 bases separating them. The CDR3 has 11 residues. Germline assignment: CDR1 SNHLY and CDR2 FYNNEI. CDR3 amino acids: CASSPTGELFF. The CDR3 DNA sequence: TGTGCCAGCAGTCCCACCGGGGAGCTGTTTTTT.

This clonotype was seen a few times. This may come from a read error, since a much larger clone is one base off. The V and J genes are TRBV27 and TRBJ2-3; D unresolved. Germline V lookup: CDR1 MNHEY, CDR2 SMNVEV (reference sequence). The CDR3 has 15 amino acids. The CDR3 DNA sequence: TGTGCCATCAGTTCCATTGGATTCGGGTCAGATACGCAGTATTTT. Its protein product is CAISSIGFGSDTQYF.

This clonotype was counted a few times. The DNA for the CDR3 is TGTGCCAGCAGTTACTCTAGCGGCCGGAGCACAGATACGCAGTATTTT. Translated, it gives CASSYSSGRSTDTQYF. The chain combines TRBV6-6 with TRBJ2-3, with D possibly matching TRBD2 (6 bases). V lost 0 bases and J 0 bases, leaving 10 bases between the germline ends. Looked up from germline, CDR1 is MNHNY and CDR2 is SVGAGI (reference sequence). The CDR3 loop spans 16 amino acids.

By share, this clonotype ranks as medium-sized (0.01 to 0.1%). The chain couples TRBV6-5 to TRBJ1-4, with 9 bases aligning to TRBD1. Trimming removed 2 bases from V and 8 bases from J; junction bases left unmatched: 9. CDR3 length: 16 residues. Per the germline V gene, CDR1 is MNHEY and CDR2 is SVGAGI. In DNA, the CDR3 is TGTGCCAGCAGTTACGCCCCGGGACAGGGACACGAAAAACTGTTTTTT. This translates into CASSYAPGQGHEKLFF.

This clonotype is large. This chain uses TRBV6-1 with TRBJ1-5; D call uncertain. Trimming cost V 6 bases and J 0 bases, with 6 bases left between them. This CDR3 has 13 residues. Germline CDR1 reads MNHNS; CDR2 reads SASEGT. The CDR3 reads CASSPNSNQPQHF. The CDR3 coding sequence is TGTGCCAGCAGCCCGAATAGCAATCAGCCCCAGCATTTT.

A few counts support this clonotype. V is TRBV14 and J is TRBJ1-1, with 9 bases matching TRBD1. With V trimmed by 6 bases and J by 3 bases, 5 bases remained unmatched. The CDR3 extends over 14 amino acids. CDR1 is SGHDN, CDR2 FVKESK, per germline. CDR3 DNA: TGTGCCAGCAGTCCCGACAGGGGGTACACTGAAGCTTTCTTT. This encodes CASSPDRGYTEAFF.

CDR3 sequence (DNA): TGTGCCAGCAGCGCCCTAGGGATGAACACTGAAGCTTTCTTT. Translated, it gives CASSALGMNTEAFF. The chain uses TRBV9 and TRBJ1-1; no definite D call. Germline V gene lookup returns CDR1 SGDLS and CDR2 YYNGEE. V shed 3 bases and J shed 0 bases, with 9 bases lying between them. This CDR3 is 14 amino acids long.

Relative to its sample, this clonotype is large. The chain employs TRBV30 and TRBJ1-2; D is unclear. CDR1 and CDR2 from the germline V gene are GTSNPN and SVGIG (reference sequence). The CDR3 has 18 amino acids. The germline V and J ends were trimmed by 0 bases and 4 bases, with 24 bases remaining between them. The CDR3 loop is CAWSVKRGGGLWGYGYTF. As DNA, the CDR3 is TGTGCCTGGAGTGTTAAAAGAGGTGGTGGGTTGTGGGGCTATGGCTACACCTTC.

J is TRBJ1-1 and V is TRBV4-2; 8 nucleotides line up with TRBD1. J was trimmed by 10 bases and V by 0 bases; bases with no gene match: 16. Germline V gene lookup returns CDR1 LGHNA and CDR2 YNFKEQ. The CDR3 extends over 17 amino acids. In nucleotides, the CDR3 is TGTGCCAGCAGCCAAGATGCCCTGAGTCAGGGGGCGAGGGGAGCTTTCTTT. Translated, it gives CASSQDALSQGARGAFF.

About this clonotype itself: With a much larger clone just one base away, this may be a read error. The CDR3 DNA reads TGCGCCATCCACAAGGGGACTAGCACAGGTACGCAGTATTTT. It yields the protein CAIHKGTSTGTQYF. This sequence joins TRBV10-1 and TRBJ2-3; TRBD2 matches at 9 bases. CDR3 length: 14 residues. CDR1 and CDR2 from the germline V gene are WNHNN and SYGVQD (reference sequence).

The table lists this clonotype with a few counts. Since a much larger clone is just one base distant, this may be a read error. The chain links TRBV20-1 to TRBJ2-7, with TRBD2 matching over 10 bases. This CDR3 region has 15 residues. With 3 bases clipped from V and 5 bases from J, the junction kept 10 bases outside the gene matches. CDR1 is DFQATT, CDR2 SNEGSKA, per germline (reference sequence). CDR3 residues: CSARSAGGPSHEQYF. DNA for the CDR3: TGCAGTGCTAGGTCAGCGGGAGGGCCTTCCCACGAGCAGTACTTC.

In this sample, this clonotype is medium-sized. The chain is built from TRBV20-1 and TRBJ1-5; unclear D gene. Germline-derived CDR1 and CDR2 are DFQATT and SNEGSKA (reference sequence). Trimming left V 2 bases short and J 7 bases short, with 12 bases between. The CDR3 runs 13 residues. The chain's CDR3 is CSARTRRGQPQHF. The CDR3 nucleotides are TGCAGTGCTAGAACACGACGGGGACAGCCCCAGCATTTT.

By proportion, this clonotype is medium-sized (0.01 to 0.1%). The V call is TRBV20-1, the J call TRBJ2-7, with 12 bases aligning to TRBD2. The V gene end was trimmed by 1 base and the J gene end by 7 bases; junction bases not matched to a gene: 8. Germline V gene lookup returns CDR1 DFQATT and CDR2 SNEGSKA (reference sequence). The CDR3 totals 15 residues. The CDR3 DNA follows: TGCAGTGCTAGAGTTACTAGCGGGAGGTTGGGGGAGCAGTACTTC. It is translated as CSARVTSGRLGEQYF.

This clonotype is deemed medium-sized. V is TRBV20-1 and J is TRBJ2-1, with D perhaps matching TRBD2 (5 bases). The length of the CDR3 is 14 residues. V was cut by 3 bases and J by 2 bases, with 11 bases left in between. Germline V gene sequence: CDR1 DFQATT, CDR2 SNEGSKA (reference sequence). Written as DNA, the CDR3 is TGCAGTGCTAGCTCTAGCACAACCTACAATGAGCAGTTCTTC. This encodes CSASSSTTYNEQFF.

This clonotype counts as large. This chain uses TRBV3-1 with TRBJ2-5; TRBD2 matches at 14 bases. V dropped 6 bases and J dropped 5; count of bases not matched to a gene: 17. From germline, CDR1 is LGHDT and CDR2 YNNKEL (reference sequence). The CDR3 runs to 19 residues. The CDR3 DNA sequence: TGTGCCAGCAGTGGGGAGTTTTCGGAGGGACTAGCGGGAGATGAGACCCAGTACTTC. Translated: CASSGEFSEGLAGDETQYF.

This clonotype has ten or more counts. V and J are TRBV29-1 and TRBJ2-3; D may be TRBD2 (7 bases). The CDR3 has 12 amino acids. Germline CDR1 SQVTM, CDR2 ANQGSEA. V was pared by 6 bases and J by 5 bases, with 12 bases between. CDR3 sequence reads: CSVGGAEDTQYF. DNA for the CDR3: TGCAGCGTAGGGGGGGCGGAAGATACGCAGTATTTT.

About this clonotype itself: The CDR3 ends on some other residue instead of the conserved phenylalanine or tryptophan, so this is likely a read error. The limits of the CDR3 on the DNA are not certain, so only TCRdb's listed CDR3 is given. This rearrangement joins TRBV29-1 to TRBJ2-3; the table's D call, TRBD1, was not checked against the DNA. The CDR3 sequence runs 14 residues, both termini included. Germline values: CDR1 SQVTM, CDR2 ANQGSEA. CDR3 residues: CSVRAGGSEQYFGP.

By sample fraction, this clonotype is medium-sized. This sequence joins TRBV9 and TRBJ2-7; tentative D call: TRBD2 (5 bases). The V end was cut by 0 bases, the J end by 3 bases, with 10 bases between. CDR1 SGDLS and CDR2 YYNGEE come from the germline V gene. The CDR3 is 14 residues long. The CDR3 spells CASSVAGGYYEQYF. The CDR3 DNA is TGTGCCAGCAGCGTAGCCGGAGGATACTACGAGCAGTACTTC.

On this clonotype itself: This may be a read error, as it is one base from a much larger clone. Written as DNA, the CDR3 is TGTGCCATCAGTTTGGCGGGCGGCCGCTCCTACGAGCAGTACTTC. This gives the protein CAISLAGGRSYEQYF. The chain links TRBV27 to TRBJ2-7, with D perhaps matching TRBD2 (5 bases). CDR1 is MNHEY and CDR2 is SMNVEV in the germline V gene (reference sequence). This CDR3 is built from 15 residues.

By share, this clonotype counts as medium-sized. This chain links TRBV19 with TRBJ2-1, with 11 bases lining up with TRBD2. This CDR3 spans 17 amino acids. Germline CDR1 LNHDA, CDR2 SQIVND (reference sequence). After removal of 5 bases from V and 2 bases from J, the junction contained 8 bases not matched to a gene. The CDR3 nucleotides are TGTGCCAGTAGTTCTGGGACTAGCGGAAGCACCTACAATGAGCAGTTCTTC. Protein sequence: CASSSGTSGSTYNEQFF.

This clonotype is medium-sized (0.01 to 0.1%) in the sample. Here the CDR3 DNA reads TGCGCCAGCAGCTTGGGCAGGGGGGGCAGTTACACCGGGGAGCTGTTTTTT. Its protein is CASSLGRGGSYTGELFF. V is TRBV5-1 and J is TRBJ2-2; the D call may be TRBD1 or TRBD2 (7 bases each). The germline V gene encodes CDR1 SGHRS and CDR2 YFSETQ. V was pared by 0 bases and J by 3 bases, with 15 bases between. The CDR3 is 17 amino acids.

The rearrangement uses TRBV10-2 and TRBJ2-7, with D hard to call. Trimming removed 5 bases from V and 6 bases from J, with 26 bases in between. The CDR3 consists of 17 residues. The germline CDR1 and CDR2 sequences are WSHSY and SAAADI. The CDR3 DNA sequence: TGCGCCAGCAGTCACTCCCAAGTGGCGGTCACGGCGTTCGAGCAGTACTTC. Its translation: CASSHSQVAVTAFEQYF.

Sample share makes this clonotype medium-sized. The gene calls are TRBV6-2 or TRBV6-3 and TRBJ2-2, with a possible D match to TRBD1 (5 bases). The CDR3 is made up of 14 amino acids. Germline-derived CDR1 and CDR2 are MNHEY and SVGEGT. The ends were cut back, 2 bases at V and 6 bases at J, with 10 bases in the middle. The CDR3 region has the DNA TGTGCCAGCAGTTACGCAGACAGCTCCGGGGAGCTGTTTTTT. Translated, it gives CASSYADSSGELFF.